The source of this T cell receptor beta chain is a study of identical twins. A remark on this clonotype: The antigen is unknown.

Unique molecular identifiers were present on the cDNA, which also gained a universal primer site by template switching. MiXCR was run by TCRdb on the 5' RACE reads, yielding one entry per CDR3 protein. The sample shows some 440,000 distinct CDR3 sequences, 20% to 30% of them seen only once. The CDR3 runs 14 residues. Germline V gene lookup returns CDR1 SGHTA and CDR2 FQGNSA. V was shortened by 3 bases and J by 4 bases, with 12 bases between the two germline ends. Regarding the study as a whole: A cross-sectional statistical analysis, not follow-up of the same donors, supported the conclusions.

Another study also made use of these data, one on T cells expressing NK-cell markers. That investigation notes: Source material for TCR beta repertoires consisted of sorted CD3+CD56+NKG2C+, CD3+CD56+NKG2C- and CD3+CD56-NKG2C+ T cells. The authors applied an anti-gamma-delta TCR antibody in several experiments, and it restricted sorting to alpha-beta TCR T cells.

This sequence was found in a woman younger than 30 in good health. Specimen: CD4+ T cells sorted from blood. This chain connects TRBV7-2 to TRBJ1-2, with D perhaps matching TRBD1 (6 bases). CDR3 coding DNA: TGTGCCAGCAGCTTGAACAGGGCGGGCTATGGCTACACCTTC. Translation gives CASSLNRAGYGYTF. Full variable domain (remainder filled in from reference TRBV7-2 and TRBJ1-2): GAGVSQSPSNKVTEKGKDVELRCDPISGHTALYWYRQSLGQGLEFLIYFQGNSAPDKSGLPSDRFSAERTGGSVSTLTIQRTQQEDSAVYLCASSLNRAGYGYTFGSGTRLTVV.